This T cell receptor beta chain was retrieved from a study of cytotoxic CD8 clonotypes in ibrutinib-treated CLL. TCRdb's copy holds only in-frame clones and misses some; the assay was immunoSEQ multiplex PCR. The sample lists about 140,000 clones, approximately 90% occurring once. This CDR3 region has 16 residues. Trimming took off 6 bases at V and 2 bases at J, with 21 bases between the two ends. CDR1 is SQVTM and CDR2 is ANQGSEA in the germline V gene. This clonotype was sampled from a human donor with chronic lymphocytic leukemia. The chain uses TRBV29-1 and TRBJ2-3, with a possible D match to TRBD2 (7 bases). The material sequenced was PBMCs, taken after 12 months of ibrutinib treatment. CDR3 sequence reads: CSVDEGGGPFTDTQYF. The DNA of the CDR3 is TGCAGCGTCGACGAGGGGGGGGGACCTTTCACAGATACGCAGTATTTT.